This TCR beta chain was identified in a study of OX40 agonist ivuxolimab in advanced cancers. Looking at the study overall: About 44% of patients had received prior checkpoint inhibitor therapy. Notes on the study in general: Clonal expansion from baseline to week 6 occurred in both CD4+ and CD8+ T cells.

Concerning this clone itself: Its antigen is unknown.

Produced via immunoSEQ multiplex PCR; TCRdb's table is partial and in-frame only. Found here are around 53,000 clones, roughly nine tenths of them singletons; the top ten hold roughly 6.7%. Trimming took off 5 bases at V and 5 bases at J, with 15 bases between the two ends. Germline V gene lookup returns CDR1 MNHNY and CDR2 SVGAGI (reference sequence). CDR3 length: 14 residues. The chain links TRBV6-6 to TRBJ1-1; possible D gene TRBD1, 5 bases. Sequencing used CD4+ or CD8+ T cells sorted from blood, obtained in a trial of the OX40 agonist ivuxolimab. The origin of this receptor is an adult with an advanced solid tumor such as melanoma, head and neck, liver or kidney cancer. This chain's CDR3 is CASSRNNQGTEAFF. The CDR3 DNA reads as TGTGCCAGCAGTCGAAATAATCAGGGAACTGAAGCTTTCTTT.